Presented here are 5 T cell receptor beta chains from one specimen sequenced in a study of Ad26.COV2.S vaccination and SARS-CoV-2 variants. The table came from immunoSEQ multiplex PCR; TCRdb's copy has only in-frame clones and leaves some out. The sample shows around 370,000 clones, more than 75% of them seen only once. Treatment in this sample: around 19 received Ad26.COV2.S at low or high dose, single or two shots; roughly five received placebo; per-sample allocation not given. Samples came from day 63 after the first vaccine or placebo injection. This specimen consisted of peripheral blood, obtained in a trial of Ad26.COV2.S vaccine versus placebo. These receptors were taken from a person between 18 and 65 years old who received the Ad26.COV2.S COVID-19 vaccine or a placebo.

The genes are TRBV2 and TRBJ2-5; D remains unclear. Deletions cut 2 bases from V and 0 bases from J, with 4 bases between. CDR1 is SNHLY and CDR2 is FYNNEI in the germline V gene. The CDR3 length is 13 residues. The CDR3 bases are TGTGCCAGCAGTGAAAGGGACCAAGAGACCCAGTACTTC. Its translation is CASSERDQETQYF.

The chain employs TRBV6-5 and TRBJ2-2, with D perhaps being TRBD1 or TRBD2 (5 bases each). The CDR3 loop spans 14 amino acids. V was pared by 7 bases and J by 3 bases, with 12 bases between. The germline gives CDR1 MNHEY, CDR2 SVGAGI. CDR3 amino acids: CASTGARDTGELFF. Written as DNA, the CDR3 is TGTGCCAGCACCGGGGCTAGAGACACCGGGGAGCTGTTTTTT.

This chain uses TRBV6-6 with TRBJ2-7, with 12 bases that match TRBD2. Germline V CDR1 and CDR2: MNHNY, SVGAGI (reference sequence). This CDR3 contains 18 residues. With 5 bases clipped from V and 6 bases from J, the junction kept 17 bases outside the gene matches. In DNA, the CDR3 is TGTGCCAGCAGTGGATCCAGGACTAGCGGGATAAGAGGTTCCGAGCAGTACTTC. Amino acids: CASSGSRTSGIRGSEQYF.

This chain connects TRBV5-5 to TRBJ1-5; TRBD1 aligns across 8 bases. Germline values: CDR1 SGHKS, CDR2 YYEKEE (reference sequence). Unmatched junction bases numbered 11, after V lost 5 bases and J lost 7 bases. This CDR3 is 15 amino acids long. Written as DNA, the CDR3 is TGTGCCAGCAGTTCCGACAGGGGCCAGGGGCAGCCCCAGCATTTT. Translation gives CASSSDRGQGQPQHF.

The chain recombines TRBV18 with TRBJ2-4, with a possible D match to TRBD1 (5 bases). The CDR3 runs 11 residues. Trimming took 10 bases from V and 7 from J, leaving 11 bases between them. Germline CDR1 KGHSH, CDR2 LQKENI. This CDR3 reads CATRAGNIQYF. In DNA, the CDR3 is TGTGCCACCCGAGCAGGGAACATTCAGTACTTC.